The clone carrying this TCR beta chain was observed many times. The record originates from a study of T-cell reconstitution after alpha-beta-depleted transplantation in children. Germline lookup yields CDR1 SGHRS and CDR2 YFSETQ. The V and J ends lost 9 bases and 2 bases respectively, with 8 bases between them. This CDR3 comprises 12 residues. The library targeted TCRbeta and was prepared with unique molecular identifiers. TCRdb independently ran MiXCR on the PCR reads; one entry per CDR3 protein. The sample has under 140,000 distinct CDR3 sequences, over 9% seen once. V usage is TRBV5-1 and J usage is TRBJ1-4; D is uncertain. The receptor comes from a human donor who donated a stem cell graft to a child with acute lymphoblastic leukemia. This specimen consisted of PBMCs from the stem cell graft donor, obtained from the stem cell graft. CDR3 in amino acids: CATGWTNEKLFF. The CDR3 DNA sequence: TGCGCCACCGGTTGGACTAATGAAAAACTGTTTTTT.